This T cell receptor beta chain is from a study of blood T cell repertoires in COVID-19. Study background: Acute and convalescent COVID-19 samples came from the United States, Italy and Spain. From T cells, B-cell-depleted T cells, or PBMCs came the material, which was cDNA or gDNA.

The study recruited people aged about 18 to 95 years across about two dozen US areas. The V gene's germline CDR1 is MDHEN and CDR2 SYDVKM. The CDR3 loop spans 16 amino acids. Trimming removed 1 base at V and 9 bases at J, with 19 bases between. Under the authors' procedure: Reference gene primer amplification gave estimated nucleated cell counts. Clones were read by immunoSEQ multiplex PCR, and TCRdb kept only the in-frame ones, dropping some. The D gene and trimming were derived from the DNA, and the V and J assignments and clone size from that table. The table shows 200,000 to 250,000 clones, with 70% to 90% occurring only once.

The sequence came from a man aged 30 to 39 who had recovered from COVID-19. Sample: PBMCs or T cells enriched from blood (not recorded which). This sequence joins TRBV28 and TRBJ2-1; D is perhaps TRBD1 (5 bases). CDR3 loop: CASSLSIPGRVGEQFF. For the CDR3, the DNA is TGTGCCAGCAGTTTATCTATTCCAGGCAGGGTCGGTGAGCAGTTCTTC.